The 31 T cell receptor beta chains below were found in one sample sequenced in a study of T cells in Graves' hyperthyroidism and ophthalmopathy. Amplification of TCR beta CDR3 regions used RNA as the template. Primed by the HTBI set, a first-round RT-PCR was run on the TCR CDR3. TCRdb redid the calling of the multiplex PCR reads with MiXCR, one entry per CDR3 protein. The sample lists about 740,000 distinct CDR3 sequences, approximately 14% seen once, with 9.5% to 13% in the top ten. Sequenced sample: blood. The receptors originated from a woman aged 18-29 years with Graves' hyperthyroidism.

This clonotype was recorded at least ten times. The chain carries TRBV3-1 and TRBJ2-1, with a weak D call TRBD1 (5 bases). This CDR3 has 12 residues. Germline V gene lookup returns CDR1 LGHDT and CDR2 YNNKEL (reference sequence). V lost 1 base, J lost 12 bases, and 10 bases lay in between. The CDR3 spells CASSQGSRGQFF. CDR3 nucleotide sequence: TGTGCCAGCAGCCAAGGGTCTAGGGGGCAGTTCTTC.

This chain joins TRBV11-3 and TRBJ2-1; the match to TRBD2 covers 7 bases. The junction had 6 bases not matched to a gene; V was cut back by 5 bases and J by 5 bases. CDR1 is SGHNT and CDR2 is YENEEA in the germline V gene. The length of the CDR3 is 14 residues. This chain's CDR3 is CASSQGGSNNEQFF. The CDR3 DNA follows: TGTGCCAGCAGCCAAGGCGGGAGTAACAATGAGCAGTTCTTC.

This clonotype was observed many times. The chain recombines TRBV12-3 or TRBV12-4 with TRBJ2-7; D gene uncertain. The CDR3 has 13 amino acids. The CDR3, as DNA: TGTGCTTCCCGGGCGGATAACCCCTACGAGCAGTACTTC. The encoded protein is CASRADNPYEQYF.

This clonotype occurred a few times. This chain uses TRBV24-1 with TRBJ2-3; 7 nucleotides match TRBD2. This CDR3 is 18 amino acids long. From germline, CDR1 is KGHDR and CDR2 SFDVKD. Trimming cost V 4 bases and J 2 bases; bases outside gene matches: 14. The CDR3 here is CATSDTPGGGFFTDTQYF. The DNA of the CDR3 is TGTGCCACCAGTGACACCCCTGGGGGGGGATTTTTCACAGATACGCAGTATTTT.

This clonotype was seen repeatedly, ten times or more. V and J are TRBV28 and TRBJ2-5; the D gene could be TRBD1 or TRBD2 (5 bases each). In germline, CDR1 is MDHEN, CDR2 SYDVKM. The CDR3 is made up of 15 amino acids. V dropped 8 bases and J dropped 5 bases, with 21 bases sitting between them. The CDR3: CASRGYEGFGETQYF. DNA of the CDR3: TGTGCCAGCCGTGGTTATGAGGGGTTTGGGGAGACCCAGTACTTC.

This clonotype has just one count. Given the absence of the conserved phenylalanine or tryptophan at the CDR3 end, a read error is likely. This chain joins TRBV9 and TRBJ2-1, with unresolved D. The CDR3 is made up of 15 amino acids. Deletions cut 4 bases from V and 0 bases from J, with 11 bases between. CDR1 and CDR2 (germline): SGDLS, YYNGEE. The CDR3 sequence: CASSQTISSYNEQFI. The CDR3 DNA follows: TGTGCCAGCAGCCAAACAATAAGCTCCTACAATGAGCAGTTCATC.

In DNA form, the CDR3 reads TGTGCCAGCGCTAACAGGACTTGGAATGAGCAGTTCTTC. Translation gives CASANRTWNEQFF. The genes are TRBV7-2 and TRBJ2-1, with D perhaps assigned TRBD1 or TRBD2 (5 bases each). V lost 8 bases, J lost 7 bases, and 15 bases lay in between. Germline CDR1 SGHTA, CDR2 FQGNSA. This CDR3 is built from 13 residues.

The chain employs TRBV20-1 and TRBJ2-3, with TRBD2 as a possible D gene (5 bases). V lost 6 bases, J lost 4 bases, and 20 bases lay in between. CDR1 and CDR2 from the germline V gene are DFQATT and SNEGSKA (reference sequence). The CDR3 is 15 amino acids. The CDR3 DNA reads TGCAGTGCAGAATCCGGCCTAGCCTACGCAGATACGCAGTATTTT. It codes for CSAESGLAYADTQYF.

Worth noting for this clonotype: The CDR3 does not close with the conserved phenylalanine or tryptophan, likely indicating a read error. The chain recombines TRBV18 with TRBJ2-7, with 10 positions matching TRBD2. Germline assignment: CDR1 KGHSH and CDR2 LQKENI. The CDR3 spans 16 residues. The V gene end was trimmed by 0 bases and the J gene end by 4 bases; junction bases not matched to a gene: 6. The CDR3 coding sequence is TGTGCCAGCTCACCACCGCTAGCGGGAGCTGAGTACGAGCAGTACCTC. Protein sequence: CASSPPLAGAEYEQYL.

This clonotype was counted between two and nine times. The CDR3 DNA sequence: TGTGCCAGTAGTATAGAGGACAGCGCCAACATTCAGTACTTC. This translates into CASSIEDSANIQYF. The rearrangement uses TRBV19 and TRBJ2-4, with D possibly TRBD1 on 6 matching bases. This CDR3 has 14 amino acids. CDR1 LNHDA and CDR2 SQIVND come from the germline V gene (reference sequence). Trimming removed 0 bases from V and 7 bases from J, with 10 bases in between.

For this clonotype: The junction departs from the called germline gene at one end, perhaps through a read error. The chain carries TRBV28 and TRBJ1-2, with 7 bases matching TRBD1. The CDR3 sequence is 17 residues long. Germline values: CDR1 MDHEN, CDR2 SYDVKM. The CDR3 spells CANSFPKQRTGDYGYTF. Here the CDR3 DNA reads TGTGCCAACAGTTTTCCCAAGCAGCGAACAGGGGACTATGGCTACACCTTC.

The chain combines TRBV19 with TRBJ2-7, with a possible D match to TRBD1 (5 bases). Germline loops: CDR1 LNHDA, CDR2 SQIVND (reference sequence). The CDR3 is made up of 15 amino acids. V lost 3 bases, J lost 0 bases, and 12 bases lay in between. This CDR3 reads CASSMKQVSSYEQYF. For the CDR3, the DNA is TGTGCCAGTAGTATGAAACAGGTCTCCTCCTACGAGCAGTACTTC. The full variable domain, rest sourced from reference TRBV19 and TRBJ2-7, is DGGITQSPKYLFRKEGQNVTLSCEQNLNHDAMYWYRQDPGQGLRLIYYSQIVNDFQKGDIAEGYSVSREKKESFPLTVTSAQKNPTAFYLCASSMKQVSSYEQYFGPGTRLTVT.

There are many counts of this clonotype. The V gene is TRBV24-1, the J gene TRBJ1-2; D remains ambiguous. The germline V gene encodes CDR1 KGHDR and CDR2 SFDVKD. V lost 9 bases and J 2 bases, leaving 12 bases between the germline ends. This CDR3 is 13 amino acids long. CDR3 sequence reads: CATSYGQNYGYTF. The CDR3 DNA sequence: TGTGCCACCTCTTACGGGCAGAACTATGGCTACACCTTC.

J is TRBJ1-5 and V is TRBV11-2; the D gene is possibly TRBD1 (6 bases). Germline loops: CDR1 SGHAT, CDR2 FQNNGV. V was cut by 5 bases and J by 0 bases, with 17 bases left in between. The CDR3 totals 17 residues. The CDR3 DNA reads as TGTGCCAGCAGCGCAACAGGGCGGCTTGATAGCAATCAGCCCCAGCATTTT. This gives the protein CASSATGRLDSNQPQHF.

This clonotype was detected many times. The DNA for the CDR3 is TGTGCCAGCAGCTTTGCCGGACACTCATACGAGCAGTACTTC. Protein: CASSFAGHSYEQYF. The V call is TRBV7-9, the J call TRBJ2-7; possible D gene TRBD1, 5 bases. Trimming stripped 3 bases from V and 4 bases from J, with 13 bases between. CDR3 length equals 14 residues. The germline CDR1 and CDR2 sequences are SEHNR and FQNEAQ (reference sequence). Filled out from reference TRBV7-9 and TRBJ2-7, the complete variable domain reads DTGVSQNPRHKITKRGQNVTFRCDPISEHNRLYWYRQTLGQGPEFLTYFQNEAQLEKSRLLSDRFSAERPKGSFSTLEIQRTEQGDSAMYLCASSFAGHSYEQYFGPGTRLTVT.

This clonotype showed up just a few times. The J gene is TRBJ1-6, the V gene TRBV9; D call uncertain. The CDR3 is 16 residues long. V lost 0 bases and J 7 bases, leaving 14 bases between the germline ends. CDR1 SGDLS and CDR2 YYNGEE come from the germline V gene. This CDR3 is CASSVGNLMRNSPLHF. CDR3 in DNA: TGTGCCAGCAGCGTAGGAAACCTAATGAGGAATTCACCCCTCCACTTT.

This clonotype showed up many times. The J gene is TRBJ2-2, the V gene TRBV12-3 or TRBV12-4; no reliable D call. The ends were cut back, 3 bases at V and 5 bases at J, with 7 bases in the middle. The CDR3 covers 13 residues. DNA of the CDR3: TGTGCCAGCAGTTTCCCGGAGACCGGGGAGCTGTTTTTT. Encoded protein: CASSFPETGELFF.

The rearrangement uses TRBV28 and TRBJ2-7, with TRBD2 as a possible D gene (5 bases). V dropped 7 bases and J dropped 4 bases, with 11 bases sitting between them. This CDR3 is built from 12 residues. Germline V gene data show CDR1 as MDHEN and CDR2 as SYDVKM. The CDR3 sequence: CASNPKRYEQYF. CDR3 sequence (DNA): TGTGCCAGCAATCCCAAGCGGTACGAGCAGTACTTC.

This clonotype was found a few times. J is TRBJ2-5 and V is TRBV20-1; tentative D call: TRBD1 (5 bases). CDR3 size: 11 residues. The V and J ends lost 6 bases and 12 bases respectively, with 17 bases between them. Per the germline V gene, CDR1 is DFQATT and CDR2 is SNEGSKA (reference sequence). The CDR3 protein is CSALDKVLEYF. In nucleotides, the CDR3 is TGCAGTGCCCTGGACAAGGTCCTCGAGTACTTC.

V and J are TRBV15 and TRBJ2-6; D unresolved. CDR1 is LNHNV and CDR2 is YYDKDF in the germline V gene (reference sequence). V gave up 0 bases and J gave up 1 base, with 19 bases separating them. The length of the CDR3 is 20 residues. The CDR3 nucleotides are TGTGCCACCAGCAGAGATCCCGGACGTCAAATCCCTTCTGGGGCCAACGTCCTGACTTTC. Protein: CATSRDPGRQIPSGANVLTF. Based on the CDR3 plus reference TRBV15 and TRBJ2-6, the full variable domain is DAMVIQNPRYQVTQFGKPVTLSCSQTLNHNVMYWYQQKSSQAPKLLFHYYDKDFNNEADTPDNFQSRRPNTSFCFLDIRSPGLGDTAMYLCATSRDPGRQIPSGANVLTFGAGSRLTVL.

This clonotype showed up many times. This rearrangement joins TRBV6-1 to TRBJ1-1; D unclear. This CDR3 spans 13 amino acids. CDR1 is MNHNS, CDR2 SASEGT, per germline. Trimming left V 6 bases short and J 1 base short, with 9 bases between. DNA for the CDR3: TGTGCCAGCAGGTTTGACCCGAACACTGAAGCTTTCTTT. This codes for CASRFDPNTEAFF.

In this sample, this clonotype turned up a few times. As DNA, the CDR3 is TGTGCCAGCATAGGACAGGATAGTGGCGGCTACACCTTC. Translation: CASIGQDSGGYTF. The chain uses TRBV7-9 and TRBJ1-2, with 7 nucleotides matching TRBD1. V shed 7 bases and J 8 bases; nucleotides not matched to a gene: 10. CDR1 and CDR2 (germline): SEHNR, FQNEAQ (reference sequence). CDR3 size: 13 residues. Full variable domain (remainder filled in from reference TRBV7-9 and TRBJ1-2): DTGVSQNPRHKITKRGQNVTFRCDPISEHNRLYWYRQTLGQGPEFLTYFQNEAQLEKSRLLSDRFSAERPKGSFSTLEIQRTEQGDSAMYLCASIGQDSGGYTFGSGTRLTVV.

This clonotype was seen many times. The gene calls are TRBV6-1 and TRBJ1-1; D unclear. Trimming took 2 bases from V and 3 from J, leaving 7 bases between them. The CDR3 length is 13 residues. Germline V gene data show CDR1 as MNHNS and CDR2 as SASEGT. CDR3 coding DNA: TGTGCCAGCAGTGAAACGGTTTACACTGAAGCTTTCTTT. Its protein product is CASSETVYTEAFF.

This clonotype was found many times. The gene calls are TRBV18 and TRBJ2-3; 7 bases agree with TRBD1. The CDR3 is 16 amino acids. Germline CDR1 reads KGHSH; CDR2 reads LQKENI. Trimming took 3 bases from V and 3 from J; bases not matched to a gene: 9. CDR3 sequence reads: CASSPPGVDRTDTQYF. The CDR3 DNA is TGTGCCAGCTCACCTCCAGGGGTGGACAGGACAGATACGCAGTATTTT.

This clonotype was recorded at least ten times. The CDR3 region has the DNA TGTGCCAGCAGCTTAGTTGACCACCAAGAGACCCAGTACTTC. Residues: CASSLVDHQETQYF. This chain joins TRBV13 and TRBJ2-5; D remains ambiguous. The CDR3 totals 14 residues. V was cut by 1 base and J by 0 bases, with 6 bases left in between. Germline values: CDR1 PRHDT, CDR2 FYEKMQ (reference sequence).

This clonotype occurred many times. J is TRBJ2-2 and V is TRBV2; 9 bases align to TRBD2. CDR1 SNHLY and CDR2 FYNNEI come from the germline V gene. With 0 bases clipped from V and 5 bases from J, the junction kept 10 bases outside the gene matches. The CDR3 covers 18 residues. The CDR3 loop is CASSEAQTLAGETGELFF. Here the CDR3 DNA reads TGTGCCAGCAGTGAAGCCCAAACCTTAGCGGGAGAGACCGGGGAGCTGTTTTTT.

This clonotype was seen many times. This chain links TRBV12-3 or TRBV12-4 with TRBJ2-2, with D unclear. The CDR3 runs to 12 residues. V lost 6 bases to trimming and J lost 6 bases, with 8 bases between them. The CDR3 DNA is TGTGCCAGCAGAATTGGGGCCGGGGAGCTGTTTTTT. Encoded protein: CASRIGAGELFF.

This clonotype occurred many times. DNA of the CDR3: TGTGCCTCTAGCGGGGGTATTTACAATGAGCAGTTCTTC. It encodes CASSGGIYNEQFF. The chain joins TRBV30 to TRBJ2-1; 10 nucleotides align to TRBD2. The CDR3 length is 13 residues. Germline trimming cut 7 bases from V and 4 bases from J; bases unmatched to any gene: 4. CDR1 is GTSNPN, CDR2 SVGIG, per germline (reference sequence).

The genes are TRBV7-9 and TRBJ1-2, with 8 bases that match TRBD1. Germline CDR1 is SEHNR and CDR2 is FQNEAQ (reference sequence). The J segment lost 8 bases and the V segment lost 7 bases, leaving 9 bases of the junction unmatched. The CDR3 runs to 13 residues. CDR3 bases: TGTGCCAGCACCGGGACAGGAAGGCTCGGCTACACCTTC. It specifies CASTGTGRLGYTF. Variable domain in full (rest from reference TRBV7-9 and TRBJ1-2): DTGVSQNPRHKITKRGQNVTFRCDPISEHNRLYWYRQTLGQGPEFLTYFQNEAQLEKSRLLSDRFSAERPKGSFSTLEIQRTEQGDSAMYLCASTGTGRLGYTFGSGTRLTVV.

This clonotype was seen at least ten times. In DNA form, the CDR3 reads TGTGCCAGCAGTTTTCAGGATAGGGGCTACACCTTC. Translation: CASSFQDRGYTF. This chain connects TRBV12-3 or TRBV12-4 to TRBJ1-2; no reliable D call. The CDR3 totals 12 residues. Between the trimmed V and J ends, which lost 3 bases and 8 bases, there was a span of 10 bases.

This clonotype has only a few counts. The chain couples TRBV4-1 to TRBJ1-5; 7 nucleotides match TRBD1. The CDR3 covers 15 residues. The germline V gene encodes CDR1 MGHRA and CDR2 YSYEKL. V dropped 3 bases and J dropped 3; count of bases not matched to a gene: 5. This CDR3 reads CASSQEGQNNQPQHF. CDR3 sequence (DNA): TGCGCCAGCAGCCAGGAGGGACAGAACAATCAGCCCCAGCATTTT.